Sequencing of this T cell receptor (beta chain) was carried out in a study of blood T cell repertoires in COVID-19. Study context: In each case, the material was cDNA or gDNA derived from T cells, B-cell-depleted T cells, or PBMCs.

TCRdb's copy holds only in-frame clones and misses some; the assay was immunoSEQ multiplex PCR. The table lists roughly 200,000 clones, around 86% of them singletons. There are 15 residues in the CDR3. V was cut by 9 bases and J by 4 bases, with 22 bases left in between. Germline loops: CDR1 LNHDA, CDR2 SQIVND (reference sequence). Ages ranged from about 18 to 90 years, with residence in some 25 US areas. V is TRBV19 and J is TRBJ2-7; TRBD2 might be the D (7 bases). The sequence derives from a middle-aged woman with acute COVID-19. Sequencing was carried out using PBMCs or T cells enriched from blood (not recorded which). CDR3 protein: CASHSSDGGRYEQYV. CDR3 coding DNA: TGTGCCAGCCACTCATCCGACGGGGGGCGGTACGAGCAGTACGTC.